The clone carrying this T cell receptor beta chain was counted only a few times. These data belong to a study of STAT5B mutations in CD4+ large granular lymphocyte leukemia. Libraries were prepared by immunoSEQ multiplex PCR; TCRdb keeps only in-frame clonotypes and omits some of them. The sample holds 20,000 to 25,000 clones; roughly 69% are singletons and the top ten take around a tenth. V shed 8 bases and J shed 0 bases, with 10 bases lying between them. The length of the CDR3 is 13 residues. Germline V lookup: CDR1 SNHLY, CDR2 FYNNEI. Specimen: CD4+ T cells from blood buffy coats. The clonotype originates from a human donor in good health. The gene calls are TRBV2 and TRBJ1-1; D not certain. CDR3 sequence (DNA): TGTGCCAGCTCGGACGGACTGAACACTGAAGCTTTCTTT. It specifies CASSDGLNTEAFF.